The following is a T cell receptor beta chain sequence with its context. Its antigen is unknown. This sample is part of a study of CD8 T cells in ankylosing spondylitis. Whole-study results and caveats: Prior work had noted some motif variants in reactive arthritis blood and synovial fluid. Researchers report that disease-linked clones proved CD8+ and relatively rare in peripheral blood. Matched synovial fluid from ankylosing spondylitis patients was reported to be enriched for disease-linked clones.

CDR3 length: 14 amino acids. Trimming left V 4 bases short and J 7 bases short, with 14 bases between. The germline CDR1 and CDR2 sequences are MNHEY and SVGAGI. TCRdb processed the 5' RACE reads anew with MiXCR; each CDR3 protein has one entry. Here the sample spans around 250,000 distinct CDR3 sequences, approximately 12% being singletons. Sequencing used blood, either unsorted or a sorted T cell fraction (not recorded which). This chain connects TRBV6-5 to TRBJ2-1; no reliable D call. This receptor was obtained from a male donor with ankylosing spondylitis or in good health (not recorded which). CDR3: CASSSHRPSNEQFF. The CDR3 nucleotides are TGTGCCAGCAGTTCCCATAGACCCTCTAATGAGCAGTTCTTC.